One and the same sample provided the 20 T cell receptor beta chains below, sequenced in a study of shared clonotypes between healthy human individuals. The method was immunoSEQ multiplex PCR; TCRdb's version includes in-frame clones alone and lacks a portion of them. The profile covers about 700,000 clones, with just over 90% appearing a single time and roughly 22% taken by the ten largest. CD45RO negativity and positive selection for CCR7 defined naive CD8 cells, a population that excluded terminally differentiated effector memory CD45RA+ cells. The specimen sequenced was naive CD8+ T cells sorted from blood. These receptors all stem from a man in his thirties or forties in good health.

This clone was counted a single time. V and J are TRBV5-5 and TRBJ1-4, with unresolved D. This CDR3 is 20 amino acids long. V shed 1 base and J shed 3 bases, with 25 bases lying between them. Germline V gives CDR1 SGHKS, CDR2 YYEKEE (reference sequence). The CDR3 protein is CASSLRGQNKGGRANEKLFF. The CDR3 DNA is TGTGCCAGCAGCTTGAGAGGTCAAAACAAAGGTGGTCGAGCTAATGAAAAACTGTTTTTT.

This clone was seen more than once but under ten times. The chain links TRBV7-9 to TRBJ2-2, with 7 positions matching TRBD2. The V gene end was trimmed by 6 bases and the J gene end by 4 bases; junction bases not matched to a gene: 17. Germline V gives CDR1 SEHNR, CDR2 FQNEAQ (reference sequence). This CDR3 has 18 residues. The CDR3 here is CASRQPESGRDLTGELFF. CDR3 in DNA: TGTGCCAGCAGACAACCGGAAAGTGGGAGGGACCTCACCGGGGAGCTGTTTTTT.

The rearrangement joins TRBV5-6 to TRBJ2-3; D not certain. The CDR3 length is 12 residues. Germline loops: CDR1 SGHDT, CDR2 YYEEEE. Trimming pared 6 bases from V and 6 bases from J, leaving 11 bases between. The DNA for the CDR3 is TGTGCCAGCACCACCCCTGGGGATACGCAGTATTTT. Protein product: CASTTPGDTQYF.

This chain uses TRBV19 with TRBJ2-7; tentatively, D is TRBD1 or TRBD2 (5 bases each). The CDR3 consists of 12 residues. Germline-derived CDR1 and CDR2 are LNHDA and SQIVND (reference sequence). Trimming left V 11 bases short and J 6 bases short, with 17 bases between. The DNA for the CDR3 is TGTGCCTCCCGAGGGGTGAGTTTCGAGCAGTACTTC. Translation: CASRGVSFEQYF.

V usage is TRBV9 and J usage is TRBJ2-5; perhaps TRBD2 as D (5 bases). Between the trimmed V and J ends, which lost 2 bases and 1 base, there was a span of 15 bases. This CDR3 comprises 16 residues. The germline gives CDR1 SGDLS, CDR2 YYNGEE. The CDR3 DNA is TGTGCCAGCAGCGTTGGAACTAGTGAAGTCCAAGAGACCCAGTACTTC. Translating gives CASSVGTSEVQETQYF.

The chain uses TRBV5-4 and TRBJ2-7; 9 bases fit TRBD1. The V and J ends lost 4 bases and 1 base, in that order; junction bases with no gene match: 3. Germline values: CDR1 SGHNT, CDR2 YYREEE (reference sequence). The CDR3 consists of 14 residues. In DNA form, the CDR3 reads TGTGCCAGCAGCGCGGGACAGGGTTCCTACGAGCAGTACTTC. This translates into CASSAGQGSYEQYF.

The V gene is TRBV27, the J gene TRBJ2-5; TRBD2 matches at 7 bases. The junction had 4 bases not matched to a gene; V was cut back by 0 bases and J by 0 bases. The CDR3 consists of 16 residues. From germline, CDR1 is MNHEY and CDR2 SMNVEV (reference sequence). This CDR3 reads CASSLSGAGYQETQYF. The CDR3 region has the DNA TGTGCCAGCAGTTTATCGGGAGCGGGGTACCAAGAGACCCAGTACTTC.

The rearrangement joins TRBV6-1 to TRBJ2-3, with a tentative D call TRBD1 (6 bases). This CDR3 is built from 12 residues. Germline CDR1 is MNHNS and CDR2 is SASEGT. Trimming left V 6 bases short and J 4 bases short, with 8 bases between. CDR3 protein: CASRQGADTQYF. In nucleotides, the CDR3 is TGTGCCAGCAGACAGGGCGCAGATACGCAGTATTTT.

As concerns this clone: Other DNA sequences of this sample code for an identical CDR3. The V call is TRBV5-1, the J call TRBJ2-7, with D uncertain. This CDR3 comprises 12 residues. V lost 3 bases and J lost 3, with 7 bases in between. Germline V CDR1 and CDR2: SGHRS, YFSETQ. CDR3 sequence: CASSSNSYEQYF. CDR3 bases: TGCGCCAGCAGCTCCAACAGCTACGAGCAGTACTTC.

The gene calls are TRBV7-9 and TRBJ2-1; 8 bases align to TRBD1. The CDR3 covers 14 residues. The V segment lost 5 bases and the J segment 8 bases; nucleotides outside the gene matches: 8. CDR1 and CDR2 (germline): SEHNR, FQNEAQ (reference sequence). CDR3 sequence reads: CASSKETGEDEQFF. CDR3 in DNA: TGTGCCAGCAGCAAGGAGACAGGGGAGGATGAGCAGTTCTTC.

Notes on this clone: This specimen includes other DNA sequences encoding the same CDR3. V is TRBV6-1 and J is TRBJ2-7; possible D gene TRBD1, 6 bases. With 2 bases removed from V and 4 bases from J, the gap between germline ends came to 6 bases. CDR3 length: 12 residues. Germline V gene sequence: CDR1 MNHNS, CDR2 SASEGT. The CDR3 here is CASSERGYEQYF. The CDR3 nucleotides are TGTGCCAGCAGTGAAAGGGGGTACGAGCAGTACTTC.

Regarding this clone: The same CDR3 can be traced to other DNA sequences in this sample. The chain is built from TRBV7-9 and TRBJ1-2, with a tentative D call TRBD1 (6 bases). CDR3 length: 14 residues. Germline CDR1 is SEHNR and CDR2 is FQNEAQ (reference sequence). V was cut by 1 base and J by 5 bases, with 11 bases left in between. The CDR3, as DNA: TGTGCCAGCAGCTTAGAAGGGGGAGGATATGGCTACACCTTC. This sequence encodes CASSLEGGGYGYTF.

The CDR3 coding sequence is TGCAGCGTCCCCTCCACAGGGGGCTTCACTGAAGCTTTCTTT. Translation gives CSVPSTGGFTEAFF. The rearrangement links TRBV29-1 to TRBJ1-1, with 9 bases identical to TRBD1. CDR3 size: 14 residues. CDR1 and CDR2 (germline): SQVTM, ANQGSEA. V lost 6 bases, J lost 4 bases, and 9 bases stayed unmatched.

This sequence joins TRBV27 and TRBJ2-3, with a tentative D call TRBD2 (6 bases). This CDR3 spans 13 amino acids. V was trimmed by 5 bases and J by 3 bases, leaving 9 bases between them. Germline V gene sequence: CDR1 MNHEY, CDR2 SMNVEV (reference sequence). The CDR3 DNA is TGTGCCAGCAGTGGAGGGTTGACAGATACGCAGTATTTT. Its translation: CASSGGLTDTQYF.

This clone was counted only a few times. The CDR3 protein is CAIQRTGVTEQYF. CDR3 DNA sequence: TGTGCCATCCAGAGGACAGGGGTTACCGAGCAGTACTTC. The V and J genes are TRBV7-9 and TRBJ2-7, with TRBD1 matching 9 bases. CDR3 length: 13 residues. Germline V gene sequence: CDR1 SEHNR, CDR2 FQNEAQ (reference sequence). V lost 10 bases, J lost 6 bases, and 10 bases stayed unmatched.

V is TRBV30 and J is TRBJ2-7; D is ambiguous. This CDR3 has 12 amino acids. Trimming pared 3 bases from V and 7 bases from J, leaving 13 bases between. Germline CDR1 reads GTSNPN; CDR2 reads SVGIG (reference sequence). CDR3 amino acids: CAWRMFLGEQYF. The CDR3 DNA sequence: TGTGCCTGGAGGATGTTTCTCGGAGAGCAGTACTTC.

Points on this clone: The same CDR3 arises from other DNA sequences in this sample as well. In DNA, the CDR3 is TGTGCCAGCAGTTCCCCGTACGAGCAGTACTTC. Translated, it gives CASSSPYEQYF. The chain uses TRBV28 and TRBJ2-7; no clear D. The germline CDR1 and CDR2 sequences are MDHEN and SYDVKM. Between the trimmed V and J ends, which lost 4 bases and 4 bases, there was a span of 5 bases. The CDR3 spans 11 residues.

This clone was recorded a few times. V gene TRBV28 combines with J gene TRBJ1-2; 8 bases are shared with TRBD1. In germline, CDR1 is MDHEN, CDR2 SYDVKM. This CDR3 contains 14 residues. The V segment lost 5 bases and the J segment 3 bases; nucleotides outside the gene matches: 5. The CDR3 spells CASSQDRDDYGYTF. CDR3 in DNA: TGTGCCAGCAGTCAGGACAGGGATGACTATGGCTACACCTTC.

This chain uses TRBV5-5 with TRBJ2-1, with D possibly being TRBD2 (6 bases). Germline V gene lookup returns CDR1 SGHKS and CDR2 YYEKEE (reference sequence). CDR3 length: 14 amino acids. Trimming stripped 4 bases from V and 1 base from J, with 9 bases between. CDR3 sequence reads: CASSPGGSYNEQFF. CDR3 coding DNA: TGTGCCAGCAGCCCCGGGGGATCCTACAATGAGCAGTTCTTC. Filled out from reference TRBV5-5 and TRBJ2-1, the complete variable domain reads DAGVTQSPTHLIKTRGQQVTLRCSPISGHKSVSWYQQVLGQGPQFIFQYYEKEERGRGNFPDRFSARQFPNYSSELNVNALLLGDSALYLCASSPGGSYNEQFFGPGTRLTVL.

The V and J genes are TRBV9 and TRBJ2-3; 11 bases are a match to TRBD2. The CDR3 is 16 residues long. V lost 1 base, J lost 1 base, and 2 bases stayed unmatched. Germline V gene lookup returns CDR1 SGDLS and CDR2 YYNGEE. Here the CDR3 DNA reads TGTGCCAGCAGCGTACCGGGACTAGCGGGCACAGATACGCAGTATTTT. Protein: CASSVPGLAGTDTQYF.